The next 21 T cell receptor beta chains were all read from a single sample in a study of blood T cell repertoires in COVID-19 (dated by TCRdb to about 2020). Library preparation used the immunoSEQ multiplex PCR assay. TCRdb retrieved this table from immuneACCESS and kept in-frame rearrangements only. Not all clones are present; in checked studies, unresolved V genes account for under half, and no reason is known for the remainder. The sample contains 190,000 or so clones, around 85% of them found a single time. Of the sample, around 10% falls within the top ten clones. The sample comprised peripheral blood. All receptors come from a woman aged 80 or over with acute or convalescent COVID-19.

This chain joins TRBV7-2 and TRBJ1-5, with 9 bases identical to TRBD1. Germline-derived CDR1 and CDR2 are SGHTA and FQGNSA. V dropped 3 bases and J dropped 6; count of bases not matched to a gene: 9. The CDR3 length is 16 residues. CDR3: CASSFTGTGQAQPQHF. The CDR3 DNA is TGTGCCAGCAGCTTTACCGGGACAGGGCAGGCTCAGCCCCAGCATTTT.

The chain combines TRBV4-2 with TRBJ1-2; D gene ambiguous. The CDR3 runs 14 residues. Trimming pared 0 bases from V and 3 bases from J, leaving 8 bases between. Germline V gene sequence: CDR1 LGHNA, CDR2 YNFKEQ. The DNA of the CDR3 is TGTGCCAGCAGCCAAGATCAACTGGACTATGGCTACACCTTC. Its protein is CASSQDQLDYGYTF.

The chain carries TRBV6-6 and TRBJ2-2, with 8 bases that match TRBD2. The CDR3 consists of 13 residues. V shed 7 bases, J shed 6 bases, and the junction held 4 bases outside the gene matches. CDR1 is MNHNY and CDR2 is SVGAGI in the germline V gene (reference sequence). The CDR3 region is CASKRAGAGELFF. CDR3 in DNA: TGTGCCAGCAAGCGAGCGGGGGCCGGGGAGCTGTTTTTT.

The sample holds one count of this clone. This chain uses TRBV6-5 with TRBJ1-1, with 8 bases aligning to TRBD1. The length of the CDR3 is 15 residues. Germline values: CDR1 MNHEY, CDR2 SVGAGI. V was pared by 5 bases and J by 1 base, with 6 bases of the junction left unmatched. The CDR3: CASSPRTGRNTEAFF. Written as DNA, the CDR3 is TGTGCCAGCAGTCCTAGGACAGGGAGGAACACTGAAGCTTTCTTT.

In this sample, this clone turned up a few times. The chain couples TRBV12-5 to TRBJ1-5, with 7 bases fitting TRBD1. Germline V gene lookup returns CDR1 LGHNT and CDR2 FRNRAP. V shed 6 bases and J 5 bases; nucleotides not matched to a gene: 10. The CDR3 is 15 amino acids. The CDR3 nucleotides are TGTGCTAGTGGGCCCCGACAGGGTAGGTATCAGCCCCAGCATTTT. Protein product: CASGPRQGRYQPQHF. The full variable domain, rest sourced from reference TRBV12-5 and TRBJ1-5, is DARVTQTPRHKVTEMGQEVTMRCQPILGHNTVFWYRQTMMQGLELLAYFRNRAPLDDSGMPKDRFSAEMPDATLATLKIQPSEPRDSAVYFCASGPRQGRYQPQHFGDGTRLSIL.

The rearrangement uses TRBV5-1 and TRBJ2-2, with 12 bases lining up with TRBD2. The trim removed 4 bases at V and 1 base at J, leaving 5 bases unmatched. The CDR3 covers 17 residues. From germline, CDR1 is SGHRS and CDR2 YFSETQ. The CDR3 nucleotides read TGCGCCAGCAGCAGGGCACTAGCGGGAGGGAACACCGGGGAGCTGTTTTTT. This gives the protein CASSRALAGGNTGELFF.

In nucleotides, the CDR3 is TGTGCCATCAGCGGTTTCGGGACAGGGGGAAGTACTGAAGCTTTCTTT. Encoded protein: CAISGFGTGGSTEAFF. This chain connects TRBV10-3 to TRBJ1-1; 11 nucleotides match TRBD1. The ends lost 6 bases at V and 5 bases at J; junction bases unmatched: 11. Looked up from germline, CDR1 is ENHRY and CDR2 is SYGVKD. CDR3 length equals 16 residues.

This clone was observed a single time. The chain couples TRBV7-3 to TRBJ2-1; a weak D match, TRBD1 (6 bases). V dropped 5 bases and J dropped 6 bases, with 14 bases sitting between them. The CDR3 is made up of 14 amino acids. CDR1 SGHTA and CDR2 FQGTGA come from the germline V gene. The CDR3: CASSPQTGRNEQFF. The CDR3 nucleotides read TGTGCCAGCAGCCCACAGACAGGCCGCAATGAGCAGTTCTTC.

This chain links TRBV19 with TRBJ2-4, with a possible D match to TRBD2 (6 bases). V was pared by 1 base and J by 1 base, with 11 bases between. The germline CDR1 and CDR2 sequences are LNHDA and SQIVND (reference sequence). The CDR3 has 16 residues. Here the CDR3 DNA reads TGTGCCAGTAGTATAGGGTCCCTAGCGGCCAAAAACATTCAGTACTTC. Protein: CASSIGSLAAKNIQYF.

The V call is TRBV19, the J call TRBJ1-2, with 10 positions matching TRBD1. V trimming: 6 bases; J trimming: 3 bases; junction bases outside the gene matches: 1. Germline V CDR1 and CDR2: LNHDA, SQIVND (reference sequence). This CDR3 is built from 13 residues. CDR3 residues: CASRGQGYYGYTF. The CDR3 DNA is TGTGCCAGTAGGGGACAGGGGTACTATGGCTACACCTTC.

The CDR3 coding sequence is TGTGCCAGCGGCGGCGGGGGGCGGACAGATACGCAGTATTTT. Residues: CASGGGGRTDTQYF. This chain uses TRBV6-4 with TRBJ2-3; 8 positions agree with TRBD2. Unmatched junction bases numbered 7, after V lost 8 bases and J lost 3 bases. The germline CDR1 and CDR2 sequences are MRHNA and SNTAGT. The length of the CDR3 is 14 residues.

The CDR3 loop reads CASSLEDRWGTEAFF. In nucleotides, the CDR3 is TGTGCCAGCAGTTTGGAGGACCGGTGGGGCACTGAAGCTTTCTTT. The rearrangement joins TRBV6-5 to TRBJ1-1, with D hard to call. Germline CDR1 is MNHEY and CDR2 is SVGAGI. V shed 4 bases and J shed 4 bases, with 16 bases lying between them. The CDR3 length is 15 residues.

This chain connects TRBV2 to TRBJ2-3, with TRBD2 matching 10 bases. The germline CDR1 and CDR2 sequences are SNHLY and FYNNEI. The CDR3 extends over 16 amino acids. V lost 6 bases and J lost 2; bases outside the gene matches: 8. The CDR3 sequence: CASRVISGGFTDTQYF. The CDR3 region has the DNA TGTGCCAGCAGGGTAATTAGCGGGGGGTTCACAGATACGCAGTATTTT.

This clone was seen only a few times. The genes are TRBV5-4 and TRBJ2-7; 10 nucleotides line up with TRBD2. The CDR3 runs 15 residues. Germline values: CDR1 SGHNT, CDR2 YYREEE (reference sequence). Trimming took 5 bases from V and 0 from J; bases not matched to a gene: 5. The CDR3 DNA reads TGTGCCAGCAGTGTAGCTAGCGGGAGCTCCTACGAGCAGTACTTC. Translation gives CASSVASGSSYEQYF.

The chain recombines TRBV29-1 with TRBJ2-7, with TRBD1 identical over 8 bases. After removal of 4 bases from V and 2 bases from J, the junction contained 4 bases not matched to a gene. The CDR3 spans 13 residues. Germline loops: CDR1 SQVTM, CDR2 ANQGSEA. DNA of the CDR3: TGCAGCGTTGGCTCGGACAGGGCCTACGAGCAGTACTTC. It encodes CSVGSDRAYEQYF.

In DNA form, the CDR3 reads TGTGCCAGCAGCCGACTCACTAGCGGGGGGCCGAATGAGCAGTTCTTC. This sequence encodes CASSRLTSGGPNEQFF. The chain combines TRBV2 with TRBJ2-1; 12 nucleotides match TRBD2. Germline lookup yields CDR1 SNHLY and CDR2 FYNNEI. The J segment lost 7 bases and the V segment lost 6 bases, leaving 10 bases of the junction unmatched. The CDR3 totals 16 residues. Full variable domain (rest looked up from reference TRBV2 and TRBJ2-1): EPEVTQTPSHQVTQMGQEVILRCVPISNHLYFYWYRQILGQKVEFLVSFYNNEISEKSEIFDDQFSVERPDGSNFTLKIRSTKLEDSAMYFCASSRLTSGGPNEQFFGPGTRLTVL.

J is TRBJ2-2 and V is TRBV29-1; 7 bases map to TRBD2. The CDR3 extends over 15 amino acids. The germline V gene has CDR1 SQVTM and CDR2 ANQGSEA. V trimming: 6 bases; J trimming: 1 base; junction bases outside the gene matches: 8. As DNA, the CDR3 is TGCAGCGTACGGACGGGGGGAGTGAACACCGGGGAGCTGTTTTTT. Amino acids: CSVRTGGVNTGELFF.

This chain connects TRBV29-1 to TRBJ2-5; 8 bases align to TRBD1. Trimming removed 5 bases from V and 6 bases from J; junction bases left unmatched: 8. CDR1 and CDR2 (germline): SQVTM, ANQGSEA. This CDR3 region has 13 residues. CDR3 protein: CSVSPGGDKTQYF. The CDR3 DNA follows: TGCAGCGTTTCACCAGGGGGCGATAAGACCCAGTACTTC.

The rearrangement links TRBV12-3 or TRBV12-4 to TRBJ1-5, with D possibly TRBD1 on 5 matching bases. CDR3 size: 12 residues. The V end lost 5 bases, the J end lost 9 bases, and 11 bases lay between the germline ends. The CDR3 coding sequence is TGTGCCAGCAGTCCCCTCGGGGGGCCCCAGCATTTT. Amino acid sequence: CASSPLGGPQHF.

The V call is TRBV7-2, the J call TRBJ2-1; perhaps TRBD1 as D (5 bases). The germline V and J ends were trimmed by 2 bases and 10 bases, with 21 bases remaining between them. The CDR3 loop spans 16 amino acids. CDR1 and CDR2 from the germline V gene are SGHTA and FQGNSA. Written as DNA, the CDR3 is TGTGCCAGCAGCTTATGGGGCGCGGCATCGGCTGGGGAGCAGTTCTTC. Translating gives CASSLWGAASAGEQFF.

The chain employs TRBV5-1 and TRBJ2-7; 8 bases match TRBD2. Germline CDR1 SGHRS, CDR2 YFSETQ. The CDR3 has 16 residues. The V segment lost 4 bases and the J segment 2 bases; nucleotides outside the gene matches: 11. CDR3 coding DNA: TGCGCCAGCAGCCCCAGGACAGCGGGAGCGCCCTACGAGCAGTACTTC. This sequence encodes CASSPRTAGAPYEQYF.